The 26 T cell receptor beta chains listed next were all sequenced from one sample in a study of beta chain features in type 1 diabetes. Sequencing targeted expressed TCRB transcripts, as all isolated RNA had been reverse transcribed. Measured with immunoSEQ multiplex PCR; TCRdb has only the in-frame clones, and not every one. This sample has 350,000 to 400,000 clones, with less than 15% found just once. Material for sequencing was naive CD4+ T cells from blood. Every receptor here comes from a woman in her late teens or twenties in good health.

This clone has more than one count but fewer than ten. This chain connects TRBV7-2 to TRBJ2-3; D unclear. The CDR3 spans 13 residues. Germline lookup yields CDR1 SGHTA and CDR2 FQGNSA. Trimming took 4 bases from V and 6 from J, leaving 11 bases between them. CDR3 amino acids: CASSSRSRDTQYF. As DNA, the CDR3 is TGTGCCAGCAGCTCGAGGAGTCGGGATACGCAGTATTTT.

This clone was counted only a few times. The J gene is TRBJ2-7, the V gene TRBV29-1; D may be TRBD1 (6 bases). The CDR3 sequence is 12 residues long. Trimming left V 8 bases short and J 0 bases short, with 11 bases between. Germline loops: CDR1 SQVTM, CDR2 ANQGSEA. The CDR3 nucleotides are TGCAGCTACCGGGACAACTCCTACGAGCAGTACTTC. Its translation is CSYRDNSYEQYF.

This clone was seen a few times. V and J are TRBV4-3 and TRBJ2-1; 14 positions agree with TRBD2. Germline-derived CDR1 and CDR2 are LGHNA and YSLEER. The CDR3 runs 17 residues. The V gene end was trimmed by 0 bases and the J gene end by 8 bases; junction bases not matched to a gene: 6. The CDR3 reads CASSQEGTSGSVYEQFF. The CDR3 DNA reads TGCGCCAGCAGCCAAGAAGGGACTAGCGGGAGTGTATATGAGCAGTTCTTC.

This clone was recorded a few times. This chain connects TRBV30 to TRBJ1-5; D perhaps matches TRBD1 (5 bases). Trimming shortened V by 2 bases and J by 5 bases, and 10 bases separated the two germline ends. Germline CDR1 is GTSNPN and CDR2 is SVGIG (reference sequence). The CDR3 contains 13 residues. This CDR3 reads CAWSREGDQPQHF. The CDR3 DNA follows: TGTGCCTGGAGTAGGGAAGGGGATCAGCCCCAGCATTTT.

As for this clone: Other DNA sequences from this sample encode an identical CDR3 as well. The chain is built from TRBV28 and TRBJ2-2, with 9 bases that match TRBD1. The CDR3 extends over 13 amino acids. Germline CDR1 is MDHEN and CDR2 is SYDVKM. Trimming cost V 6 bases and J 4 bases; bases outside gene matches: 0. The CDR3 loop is CASRTGGTGELFF. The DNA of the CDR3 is TGTGCCAGCAGGACAGGGGGCACCGGGGAGCTGTTTTTT.

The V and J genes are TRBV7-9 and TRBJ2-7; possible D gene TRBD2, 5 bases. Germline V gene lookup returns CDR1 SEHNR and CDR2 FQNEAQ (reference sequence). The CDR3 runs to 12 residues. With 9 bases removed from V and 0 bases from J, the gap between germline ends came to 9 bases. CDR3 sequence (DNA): TGTGCCAGTTCGGGGAGCTCCTACGAGCAGTACTTC. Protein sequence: CASSGSSYEQYF.

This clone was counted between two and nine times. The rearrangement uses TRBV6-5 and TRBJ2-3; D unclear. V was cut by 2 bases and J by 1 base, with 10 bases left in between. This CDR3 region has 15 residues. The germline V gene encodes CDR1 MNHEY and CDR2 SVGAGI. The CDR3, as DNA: TGTGCCAGCAGTTACGGGCGCAAGCGCACAGATACGCAGTATTTT. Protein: CASSYGRKRTDTQYF.

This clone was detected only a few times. CDR3 protein: CASSGRAGAVYEQYF. The DNA for the CDR3 is TGCGCCAGCAGCGGTAGAGCGGGAGCGGTCTACGAGCAGTACTTC. The chain joins TRBV5-1 to TRBJ2-7, with 8 bases lining up with TRBD2. Germline CDR1 and CDR2: SGHRS and YFSETQ. V was pared by 4 bases and J by 3 bases, with 9 bases of the junction left unmatched. The CDR3 sequence is 15 residues long. Complete variable domain (other parts from reference TRBV5-1 and TRBJ2-7): KAGVTQTPRYLIKTRGQQVTLSCSPISGHRSVSWYQQTPGQGLQFLFEYFSETQRNKGNFPGRFSGRQFSNSRSEMNVSTLELGDSALYLCASSGRAGAVYEQYFGPGTRLTVT.

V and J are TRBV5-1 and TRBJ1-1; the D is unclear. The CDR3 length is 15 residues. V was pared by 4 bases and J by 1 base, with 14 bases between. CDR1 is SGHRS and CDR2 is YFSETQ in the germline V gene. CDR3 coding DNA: TGCGCCAGCAGCGGAACACAGCAATCGAACACTGAAGCTTTCTTT. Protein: CASSGTQQSNTEAFF.

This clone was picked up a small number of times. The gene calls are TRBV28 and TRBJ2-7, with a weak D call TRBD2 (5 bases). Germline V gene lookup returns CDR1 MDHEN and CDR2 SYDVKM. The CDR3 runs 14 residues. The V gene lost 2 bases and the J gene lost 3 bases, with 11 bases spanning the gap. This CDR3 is CASSLDPGLYEQYF. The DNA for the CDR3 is TGTGCCAGCAGTTTAGACCCAGGACTCTACGAGCAGTACTTC. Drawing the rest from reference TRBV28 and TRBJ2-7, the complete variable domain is DVKVTQSSRYLVKRTGEKVFLECVQDMDHENMFWYRQDPGLGLRLIYFSYDVKMKEKGDIPEGYSVSREKKERFSLILESASTNQTSMYLCASSLDPGLYEQYFGPGTRLTVT.

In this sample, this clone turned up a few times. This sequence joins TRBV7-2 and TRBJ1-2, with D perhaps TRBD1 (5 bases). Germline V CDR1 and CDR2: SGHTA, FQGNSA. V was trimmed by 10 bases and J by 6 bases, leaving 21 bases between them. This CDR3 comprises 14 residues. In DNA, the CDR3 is TGTGCCACCGTCACTGGCTGGGGCGATAATGGCTACACCTTC. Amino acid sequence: CATVTGWGDNGYTF. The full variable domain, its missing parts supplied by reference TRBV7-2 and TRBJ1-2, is GAGVSQSPSNKVTEKGKDVELRCDPISGHTALYWYRQSLGQGLEFLIYFQGNSAPDKSGLPSDRFSAERTGGSVSTLTIQRTQQEDSAVYLCATVTGWGDNGYTFGSGTRLTVV.

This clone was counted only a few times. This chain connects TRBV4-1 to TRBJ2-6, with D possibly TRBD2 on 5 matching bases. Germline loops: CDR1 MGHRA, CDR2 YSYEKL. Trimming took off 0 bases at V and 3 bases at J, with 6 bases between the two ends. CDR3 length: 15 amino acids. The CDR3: CASSQEGSGANVLTF. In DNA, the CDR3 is TGCGCCAGCAGCCAAGAGGGGAGTGGGGCCAACGTCCTGACTTTC.

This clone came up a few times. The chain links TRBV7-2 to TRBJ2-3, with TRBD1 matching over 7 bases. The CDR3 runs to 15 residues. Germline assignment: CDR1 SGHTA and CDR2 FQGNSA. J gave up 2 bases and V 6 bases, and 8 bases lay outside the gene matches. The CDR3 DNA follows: TGTGCCAGCAGTCGCTTCGGACAGGACACAGATACGCAGTATTTT. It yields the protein CASSRFGQDTDTQYF.

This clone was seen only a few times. CDR3 coding DNA: TGTGCCAGCAGCTCCGGACTAGCGGGACTCAATGAGCAGTTCTTC. This sequence encodes CASSSGLAGLNEQFF. The chain has TRBV5-6 and TRBJ2-1, with 12 bases fitting TRBD2. Looked up from germline, CDR1 is SGHDT and CDR2 is YYEEEE. The V and J ends lost 3 bases and 6 bases, in that order; junction bases with no gene match: 4. CDR3 length: 15 residues.

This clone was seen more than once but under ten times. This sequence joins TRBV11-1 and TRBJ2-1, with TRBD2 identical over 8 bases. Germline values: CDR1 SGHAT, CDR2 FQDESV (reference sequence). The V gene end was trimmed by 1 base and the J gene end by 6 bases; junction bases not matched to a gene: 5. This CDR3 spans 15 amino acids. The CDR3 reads CASSLVDGRGNEQFF. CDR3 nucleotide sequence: TGTGCCAGCAGCTTAGTAGACGGGAGGGGCAATGAGCAGTTCTTC.

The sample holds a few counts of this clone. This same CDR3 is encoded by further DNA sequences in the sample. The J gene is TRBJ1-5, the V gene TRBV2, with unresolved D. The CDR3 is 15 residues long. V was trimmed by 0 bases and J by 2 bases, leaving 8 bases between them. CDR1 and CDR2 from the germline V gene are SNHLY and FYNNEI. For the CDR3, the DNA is TGTGCCAGCAGTGAAGCGCTGAGGGGCAATCAGCCCCAGCATTTT. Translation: CASSEALRGNQPQHF.

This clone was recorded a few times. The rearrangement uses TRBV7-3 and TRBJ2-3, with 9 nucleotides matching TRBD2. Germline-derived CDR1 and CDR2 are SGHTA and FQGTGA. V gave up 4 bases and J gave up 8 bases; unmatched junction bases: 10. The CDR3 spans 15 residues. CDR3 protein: CASSSPVAGDPTQYF. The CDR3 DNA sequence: TGTGCCAGCAGCTCCCCGGTAGCGGGAGATCCTACGCAGTATTTT.

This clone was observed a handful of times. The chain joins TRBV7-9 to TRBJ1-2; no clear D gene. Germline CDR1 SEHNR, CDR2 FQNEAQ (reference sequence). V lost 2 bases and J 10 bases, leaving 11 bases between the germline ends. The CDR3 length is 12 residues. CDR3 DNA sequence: TGTGCCAGCAGCTTACAGAAAGAGGACTACACCTTC. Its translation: CASSLQKEDYTF.

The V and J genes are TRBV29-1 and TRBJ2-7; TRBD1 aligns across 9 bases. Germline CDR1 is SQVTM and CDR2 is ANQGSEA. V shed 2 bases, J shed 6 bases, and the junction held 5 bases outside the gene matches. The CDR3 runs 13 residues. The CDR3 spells CSVERGTGTEQYF. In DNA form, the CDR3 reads TGCAGCGTTGAAAGAGGGACAGGGACCGAGCAGTACTTC.

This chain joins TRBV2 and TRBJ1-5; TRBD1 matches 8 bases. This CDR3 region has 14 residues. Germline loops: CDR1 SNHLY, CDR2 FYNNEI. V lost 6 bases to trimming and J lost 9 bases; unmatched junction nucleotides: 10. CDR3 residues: CASRELQGDGPQHF. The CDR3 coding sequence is TGTGCCAGCAGAGAACTACAGGGGGATGGGCCCCAGCATTTT.

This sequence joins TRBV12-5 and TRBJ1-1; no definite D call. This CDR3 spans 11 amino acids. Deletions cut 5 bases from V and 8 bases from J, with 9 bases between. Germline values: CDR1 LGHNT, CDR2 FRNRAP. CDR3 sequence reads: CASGPDGEAFF. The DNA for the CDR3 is TGTGCTAGTGGTCCAGACGGGGAAGCTTTCTTT.

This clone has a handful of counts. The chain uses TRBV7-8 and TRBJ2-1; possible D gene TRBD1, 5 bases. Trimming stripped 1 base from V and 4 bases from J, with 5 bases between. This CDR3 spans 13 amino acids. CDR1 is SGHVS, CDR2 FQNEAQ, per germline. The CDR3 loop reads CASSLGQYNEQFF. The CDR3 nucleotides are TGTGCCAGCAGCTTAGGACAGTACAATGAGCAGTTCTTC.

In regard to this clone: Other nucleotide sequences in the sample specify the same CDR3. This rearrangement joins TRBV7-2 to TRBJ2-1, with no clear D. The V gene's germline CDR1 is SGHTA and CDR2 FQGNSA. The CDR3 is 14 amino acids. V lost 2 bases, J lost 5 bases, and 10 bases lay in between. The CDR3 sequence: CASSLRLANNEQFF. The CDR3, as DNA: TGTGCCAGCAGCTTACGATTAGCCAACAATGAGCAGTTCTTC.

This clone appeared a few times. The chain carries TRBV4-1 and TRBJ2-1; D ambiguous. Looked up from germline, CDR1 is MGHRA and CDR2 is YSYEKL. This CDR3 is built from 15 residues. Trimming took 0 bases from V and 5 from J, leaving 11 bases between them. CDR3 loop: CASSQEVGADNEQFF. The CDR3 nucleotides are TGCGCCAGCAGCCAAGAAGTGGGCGCTGACAATGAGCAGTTCTTC.

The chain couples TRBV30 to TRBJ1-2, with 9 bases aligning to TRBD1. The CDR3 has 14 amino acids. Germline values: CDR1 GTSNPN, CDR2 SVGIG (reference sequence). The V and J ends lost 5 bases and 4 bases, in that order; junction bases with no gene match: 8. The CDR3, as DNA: TGTGCCTGGCTCCGGGACAGGGTCCCCTATGGCTACACCTTC. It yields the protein CAWLRDRVPYGYTF.

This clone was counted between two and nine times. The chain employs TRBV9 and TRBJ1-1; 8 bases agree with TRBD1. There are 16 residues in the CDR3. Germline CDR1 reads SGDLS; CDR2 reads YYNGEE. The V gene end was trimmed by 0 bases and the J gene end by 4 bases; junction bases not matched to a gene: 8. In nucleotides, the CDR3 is TGTGCCAGCAGCGTAGACAGGGGGGAACTAGTCACTGAAGCTTTCTTT. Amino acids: CASSVDRGELVTEAFF.